Presented here are 23 T cell receptor beta chains from one specimen sequenced in a study of T-cell reconstitution after alpha-beta-depleted transplantation in children. Researchers prepared the TCRbeta library using unique molecular identifiers, the study reports. Via MiXCR, TCRdb re-called the PCR reads, giving one row per CDR3 protein. This sample has about 830,000 distinct CDR3 sequences; about 16% occur once, and the top ten carry around 5.3%. The sample consisted of PBMCs, mostly from graft donor cells, taken 360 days after TCRalphabeta/CD19-depleted stem cell transplant. The source of these receptors is a male patient between 5 and 17 years old who had a stem cell transplant for acute lymphoblastic leukemia, so the T cells may come from the graft donor.

In this sample, this clonotype turned up a few times. The rearrangement uses TRBV7-9 and TRBJ1-1; D remains ambiguous. V was trimmed by 2 bases and J by 0 bases, leaving 13 bases between them. The CDR3 has 16 amino acids. The V gene's germline CDR1 is SEHNR and CDR2 FQNEAQ (reference sequence). CDR3 sequence (DNA): TGTGCCAGCAGCTTACGACCCGAACTGATGAACACTGAAGCTTTCTTT. It translates to CASSLRPELMNTEAFF.

The table lists this clonotype with a few counts. This chain links TRBV7-6 with TRBJ1-4; D not resolved. V shed 5 bases and J shed 8 bases, with 15 bases lying between them. CDR1 is SGHVS and CDR2 is FNYEAQ in the germline V gene. The CDR3 is made up of 14 amino acids. The CDR3 protein is CASSGGPDREKLFF. CDR3 sequence (DNA): TGTGCCAGCAGCGGCGGGCCGGATCGAGAAAAACTGTTTTTT.

This chain uses TRBV9 with TRBJ2-5; TRBD2 matches at 10 bases. CDR3 length: 17 residues. Germline CDR1 is SGDLS and CDR2 is YYNGEE. The V segment lost 3 bases and the J segment 2 bases; nucleotides outside the gene matches: 10. The CDR3: CASSEGTSARPQETQYF. CDR3 in DNA: TGTGCCAGCAGCGAGGGGACTAGCGCCCGTCCACAAGAGACCCAGTACTTC.

This clonotype was detected only a few times. This sequence joins TRBV4-3 and TRBJ2-1, with a weak D call TRBD2 (5 bases). The CDR3 runs to 14 residues. In germline, CDR1 is LGHNA, CDR2 YSLEER. The V gene lost 5 bases and the J gene lost 4 bases, with 12 bases spanning the gap. The CDR3 reads CASSYKGDYNEQFF. In nucleotides, the CDR3 is TGCGCCAGCAGCTACAAGGGAGATTACAATGAGCAGTTCTTC.

The chain links TRBV20-1 to TRBJ1-2; D might be TRBD1 (6 bases). V lost 2 bases, J lost 5 bases, and 12 bases lay in between. CDR1 DFQATT and CDR2 SNEGSKA come from the germline V gene (reference sequence). The CDR3 consists of 13 residues. As DNA, the CDR3 is TGCAGTGCTAGACAGGGGAACCATTATGGCTACACCTTC. Protein sequence: CSARQGNHYGYTF.

This chain joins TRBV20-1 and TRBJ2-3, with D uncertain. V lost 5 bases and J 10 bases, leaving 13 bases between the germline ends. The CDR3 is 11 amino acids. CDR1 and CDR2 (germline): DFQATT, SNEGSKA (reference sequence). Here the CDR3 DNA reads TGCAGTGCTGCCGGGTCAAGCTCGCAGTATTTT. Protein product: CSAAGSSSQYF.

The chain has TRBV28 and TRBJ1-3, with D unclear. CDR1 is MDHEN and CDR2 is SYDVKM in the germline V gene. This CDR3 comprises 17 residues. The V gene lost 3 bases and the J gene lost 0 bases, with 15 bases spanning the gap. CDR3 sequence (DNA): TGTGCCAGCAGTTTGCCCCTCCCTACGTTCTCTGGAAACACCATATATTTT. Translating it yields CASSLPLPTFSGNTIYF.

A few counts support this clonotype. The J gene is TRBJ1-4, the V gene TRBV5-6; D call uncertain. Germline V CDR1 and CDR2: SGHDT, YYEEEE. There are 12 residues in the CDR3. V dropped 2 bases and J dropped 12 bases, with 11 bases sitting between them. The CDR3 region is CASSLEQRELFF. Written as DNA, the CDR3 is TGTGCCAGCAGCTTAGAGCAGAGGGAACTGTTTTTT.

This clonotype was counted between two and nine times. The rearrangement links TRBV12-3 or TRBV12-4 to TRBJ2-1; weak D call: TRBD1 (5 bases). Trimming took 5 bases from V and 2 from J, leaving 16 bases between them. The CDR3 spans 16 residues. CDR3 in amino acids: CASSHQGSRPYNEQFF. In DNA, the CDR3 is TGTGCCAGCAGTCACCAGGGATCTAGGCCCTACAATGAGCAGTTCTTC.

The rearrangement joins TRBV29-1 to TRBJ2-5; TRBD2 is a possible D gene (5 bases). CDR1 and CDR2 from the germline V gene are SQVTM and ANQGSEA. The CDR3 loop spans 12 amino acids. Trimming shortened V by 5 bases and J by 2 bases, and 9 bases separated the two germline ends. In nucleotides, the CDR3 is TGCAGCGTTCAGACGGGACAAGAGACCCAGTACTTC. It yields the protein CSVQTGQETQYF.

This clonotype was seen only a few times. A read error may produce the germline difference seen at one junction end. The rearrangement uses TRBV6-2 or TRBV6-3 and TRBJ2-7; 9 nucleotides match TRBD2. The germline CDR1 and CDR2 sequences are MNHEY and SVGEGT. The CDR3 totals 14 residues. CDR3 DNA: TGTGCCAGCAGTTACCCACCCGGACTAGCGCCGATGAACTTC. This sequence encodes CASSYPPGLAPMNF.

This clonotype occurred many times. This chain links TRBV10-3 with TRBJ2-7; TRBD2 matches 10 bases. This CDR3 spans 15 amino acids. With V trimmed by 3 bases and J by 6 bases, 8 bases remained unmatched. Per germline, CDR1 ENHRY and CDR2 SYGVKD. CDR3 in amino acids: CAISDLASGGGEQYF. The CDR3 DNA is TGTGCCATCAGTGACCTGGCTAGCGGGGGAGGCGAGCAGTACTTC.

The table lists this clonotype with a few counts. The chain uses TRBV7-8 and TRBJ2-5; TRBD2 might be the D (5 bases). The CDR3 length is 15 residues. CDR1 and CDR2 (germline): SGHVS, FQNEAQ. The ends were cut back, 3 bases at V and 5 bases at J, with 16 bases in the middle. CDR3 DNA sequence: TGTGCCAGCAGCTTGAGGGAACCTGCAAAGGAGACCCAGTACTTC. Translation gives CASSLREPAKETQYF.

The chain joins TRBV7-2 to TRBJ1-1; TRBD1 aligns across 8 bases. The CDR3 covers 15 residues. In germline, CDR1 is SGHTA, CDR2 FQGNSA. Trimming removed 5 bases from V and 5 bases from J; junction bases left unmatched: 10. The CDR3: CASSPRTGRKTEAFF. CDR3 coding DNA: TGTGCCAGCAGCCCCCGGACAGGGAGAAAGACTGAAGCTTTCTTT. The complete variable domain, with remaining parts taken from reference TRBV7-2 and TRBJ1-1, reads GAGVSQSPSNKVTEKGKDVELRCDPISGHTALYWYRQSLGQGLEFLIYFQGNSAPDKSGLPSDRFSAERTGGSVSTLTIQRTQQEDSAVYLCASSPRTGRKTEAFFGQGTRLTVV.

This clonotype was detected a few times. The chain uses TRBV12-3 or TRBV12-4 and TRBJ2-3, with D possibly TRBD2 on 5 matching bases. Trimming took 3 bases from V and 8 from J, leaving 9 bases between them. CDR3 size: 12 residues. The CDR3 region has the DNA TGTGCCAGCAGTTTTCTTGGAGGTACGCAGTATTTT. Its translation is CASSFLGGTQYF.

The chain couples TRBV10-1 to TRBJ2-7, with TRBD1 matching 7 bases. Germline loops: CDR1 WNHNN, CDR2 SYGVQD (reference sequence). V lost 7 bases, J lost 3 bases, and 9 bases stayed unmatched. CDR3 length: 14 residues. Written as DNA, the CDR3 is TGCGCCAGCACTCGGGACAGCTCTTTCTACGAGCAGTACTTC. Translation gives CASTRDSSFYEQYF.

This clonotype was seen more than once but under ten times. V gene TRBV5-1 combines with J gene TRBJ2-4; D not resolved. V lost 1 base and J 0 bases, leaving 14 bases between the germline ends. The CDR3 covers 17 residues. Germline-derived CDR1 and CDR2 are SGHRS and YFSETQ. Here the CDR3 DNA reads TGCGCCAGCAGCTTGTGGCGGCCAGGTCTAGCCAAAAACATTCAGTACTTC. The encoded protein is CASSLWRPGLAKNIQYF. Full variable domain (missing parts from reference TRBV5-1 and TRBJ2-4): KAGVTQTPRYLIKTRGQQVTLSCSPISGHRSVSWYQQTPGQGLQFLFEYFSETQRNKGNFPGRFSGRQFSNSRSEMNVSTLELGDSALYLCASSLWRPGLAKNIQYFGAGTRLSVL.

This clonotype was seen ten or more times. The chain is built from TRBV5-1 and TRBJ1-1; the D is unclear. This CDR3 spans 13 amino acids. V lost 0 bases to trimming and J lost 1 base, with 4 bases between them. In germline, CDR1 is SGHRS, CDR2 YFSETQ. The CDR3 region is CASSLEGNTEAFF. CDR3 coding DNA: TGCGCCAGCAGCTTGGAGGGGAACACTGAAGCTTTCTTT.

In this sample, this clonotype turned up many times. The V call is TRBV20-1, the J call TRBJ2-5, with 10 bases identical to TRBD1. The J segment lost 1 base and the V segment lost 1 base, leaving 3 bases of the junction unmatched. Looked up from germline, CDR1 is DFQATT and CDR2 is SNEGSKA (reference sequence). This CDR3 spans 15 amino acids. The CDR3: CSARGGQGGQETQYF. Written as DNA, the CDR3 is TGCAGTGCTAGAGGTGGACAGGGGGGCCAAGAGACCCAGTACTTC.

This clonotype was picked up a small number of times. This chain joins TRBV20-1 and TRBJ2-2, with 7 bases that match TRBD2. CDR3 length equals 17 residues. After removal of 2 bases from V and 2 bases from J, the junction contained 11 bases not matched to a gene. Germline V gene lookup returns CDR1 DFQATT and CDR2 SNEGSKA (reference sequence). The chain's CDR3 is CSARSLALGFNTGELFF. As DNA, the CDR3 is TGCAGTGCTAGATCACTAGCGTTGGGGTTTAACACCGGGGAGCTGTTTTTT.

This clonotype turned up a few times. This sequence joins TRBV27 and TRBJ2-7; D gene ambiguous. V was clipped by 2 bases and J by 3 bases, with 11 bases between them. This CDR3 is built from 14 residues. Germline V CDR1 and CDR2: MNHEY, SMNVEV (reference sequence). The CDR3 nucleotides are TGTGCCAGCAGTTTAGGGCCACCAATCTACGAGCAGTACTTC. Residues: CASSLGPPIYEQYF.

V is TRBV6-5 and J is TRBJ1-1, with TRBD1 as a possible D gene (6 bases). The CDR3 spans 15 residues. Germline V lookup: CDR1 MNHEY, CDR2 SVGAGI. Deletions cut 4 bases from V and 5 bases from J, with 17 bases between. CDR3 residues: CASSSHDRPHTEAFF. CDR3 in DNA: TGTGCCAGCAGTTCCCATGACAGGCCTCATACTGAAGCTTTCTTT.

This clonotype was detected only a few times. The chain combines TRBV18 with TRBJ1-2; TRBD1 aligns across 12 bases. CDR3 length equals 18 residues. The germline V gene has CDR1 KGHSH and CDR2 LQKENI. Trimming removed 3 bases from V and 3 bases from J; junction bases left unmatched: 11. This CDR3 reads CASSPPHRDRGLYYGYTF. DNA of the CDR3: TGTGCCAGCTCACCGCCCCACCGGGACAGGGGGCTCTACTATGGCTACACCTTC.